The T cell receptor beta chain described here comes from a study of response to subunit inactivated influenza vaccine. Germline values: CDR1 LGHNA, CDR2 YNFKEQ. The CDR3 is made up of 17 amino acids. Trimming at V came to 0 bases and at J to 4 bases, leaving 9 bases not matched to a gene. Study outcomes and limitations: The study's authors posited that every seasonal influenza vaccination enlists few new T cells.

One entry per CDR3 protein results from TCRdb running MiXCR on the RT-PCR reads. The top ten hold 9% to 12% of the sample, which has a few hundred thousand distinct CDR3 sequences, around 22% seen once. A word on this clonotype: Its specificity is unknown.

The V gene is TRBV4-2, the J gene TRBJ2-3; TRBD1 agrees at 8 bases. The specimen comprised PBMCs from blood, sampled less than 22 months after vaccination. The origin of this receptor is a man aged 50 to 75 who received an inactivated influenza vaccine. The CDR3 sequence: CASSQDLAARGPDTQYF. The CDR3 DNA reads TGTGCCAGCAGCCAAGATCTGGCAGCCAGGGGGCCAGATACGCAGTATTTT.